Presented here are 22 T cell receptor beta chains from one specimen sequenced in a study of vaccination effects on CD4 cells after COVID-19. Once cultured for roughly 10 days, the cells underwent separation to obtain CD4+ T cells. Participants each got two BNT162b2 or mRNA-1273 vaccine doses. These TCRs are of unknown antigen specificity. TCRdb's table, derived via immunoSEQ multiplex PCR, lists solely in-frame clones and lacks some. The data hold just over 55,000 clones, with 78% observed a single time. The sequenced sample was CD4+ T cells from PBMCs cultured without peptide, obtained after COVID-19 vaccination. The source is a human donor who received a COVID-19 vaccine.

The gene calls are TRBV5-1 and TRBJ2-1; TRBD2 aligns across 8 bases. Germline loops: CDR1 SGHRS, CDR2 YFSETQ. J gave up 8 bases and V 4 bases, and 17 bases lay outside the gene matches. The CDR3 length is 17 residues. The CDR3 region has the DNA TGCGCCAGCAGCCCCCTAACTAGCGGAGGAGGGATGGATGAGCAGTTCTTC. Translated, it gives CASSPLTSGGGMDEQFF.

This rearrangement joins TRBV7-2 to TRBJ2-1, with 8 bases that match TRBD2. The CDR3 sequence is 16 residues long. The V gene's germline CDR1 is SGHTA and CDR2 FQGNSA. The J segment lost 7 bases and the V segment lost 6 bases, leaving 14 bases of the junction unmatched. The CDR3 region has the DNA TGTGCCAGCAGAGGACTTCTGGGGACTAGGTTTAATGAGCAGTTCTTC. Protein product: CASRGLLGTRFNEQFF.

This clone was found once. The chain is built from TRBV29-1 and TRBJ2-3; D unclear. Germline V gene lookup returns CDR1 SQVTM and CDR2 ANQGSEA. The CDR3 totals 13 residues. The V and J ends lost 6 bases and 2 bases respectively, with 12 bases between them. The CDR3 region is CSVGRVFTDTQYF. CDR3 coding DNA: TGCAGCGTGGGTAGGGTTTTCACAGATACGCAGTATTTT.

This clone was picked up a small number of times. The chain uses TRBV4-1 and TRBJ1-5; TRBD1 agrees at 10 bases. With 3 bases clipped from V and 6 bases from J, the junction kept 8 bases outside the gene matches. This CDR3 region has 16 residues. Germline lookup yields CDR1 MGHRA and CDR2 YSYEKL. CDR3 DNA sequence: TGCGCCAGCAGCCAGATGACAGGGGGCGTAGGTCAGCCCCAGCATTTT. Its translation: CASSQMTGGVGQPQHF.

The chain employs TRBV10-3 and TRBJ2-7; D remains ambiguous. The CDR3 runs to 14 residues. Between the trimmed V and J ends, which lost 4 bases and 2 bases, there was a span of 12 bases. Germline V gives CDR1 ENHRY, CDR2 SYGVKD. The CDR3 here is CAISGSLETYEQYF. CDR3 nucleotides: TGTGCCATCAGTGGTTCTCTGGAAACCTACGAGCAGTACTTC.

The chain combines TRBV29-1 with TRBJ2-1; perhaps TRBD2 as D (7 bases). Germline CDR1 reads SQVTM; CDR2 reads ANQGSEA. This CDR3 has 14 amino acids. Trimming stripped 7 bases from V and 0 bases from J, with 13 bases between. CDR3 in DNA: TGCAGCGGAACTCGGGGGGCCTCCTACAATGAGCAGTTCTTC. Encoded protein: CSGTRGASYNEQFF.

The table lists this clone with a count of one. The V and J genes are TRBV3-1 (or the pseudogene TRBV3-2) and TRBJ1-1, with D possibly TRBD1 on 5 matching bases. Trimming shortened V by 4 bases and J by 4 bases, and 13 bases separated the two germline ends. The CDR3 runs 14 residues. Germline V CDR1 and CDR2: LGHDT, YNNKEL (reference sequence). The CDR3 bases are TGTGCCAGCAGCCCCTCGCGCGGGGGCACTGAAGCTTTCTTT. Translating it yields CASSPSRGGTEAFF.

CDR3 residues: CASSVSGGSYNEQFF. In DNA form, the CDR3 reads TGTGCCAGCAGTGTGAGCGGGGGCTCCTACAATGAGCAGTTCTTC. The chain employs TRBV25-1 and TRBJ2-1; 8 bases fit TRBD2. The CDR3 sequence is 15 residues long. CDR1 is MGHDK, CDR2 SYGVNS, per germline. V shed 4 bases, J shed 0 bases, and the junction held 2 bases outside the gene matches.

This clone was counted a few times. The chain uses TRBV3-1 (or the pseudogene TRBV3-2) and TRBJ2-7; D is unresolved. Trimming stripped 4 bases from V and 5 bases from J, with 9 bases between. The length of the CDR3 is 12 residues. Germline CDR1 reads LGHDT; CDR2 reads YNNKEL (reference sequence). CDR3: CASSLQLNEQYF. The DNA of the CDR3 is TGTGCCAGCAGCCTACAGTTAAACGAGCAGTACTTC.

This clone was observed a handful of times. V and J are TRBV28 and TRBJ1-3; 9 bases align to TRBD1. The CDR3 sequence is 13 residues long. V lost 8 bases, J lost 11 bases, and 10 bases stayed unmatched. The V gene's germline CDR1 is MDHEN and CDR2 SYDVKM. The CDR3 DNA follows: TGTGCCAGCGGGGTGACAGGGGGGGCCGCCATATATTTT. Amino acids: CASGVTGGAAIYF.

CDR3: CASSSYRDGPYEQYF. The CDR3 coding sequence is TGTGCCAGCAGCTCCTACCGGGACGGACCCTACGAGCAGTACTTC. The rearrangement joins TRBV6-2 or TRBV6-3 to TRBJ2-7; D assignment may be TRBD1 or TRBD2 (5 bases each). Trimming took 6 bases from V and 2 from J, leaving 17 bases between them. Germline V gene sequence: CDR1 MNHEY, CDR2 SVGEGT. This CDR3 spans 15 amino acids.

This chain connects TRBV4-3 to TRBJ1-3; D gene uncertain. The V end was cut by 4 bases, the J end by 4 bases, with 5 bases between. The germline V gene has CDR1 LGHNA and CDR2 YSLEER. The CDR3 extends over 12 amino acids. The CDR3, as DNA: TGCGCCAGCAGCCCCCGAGGAAACACCATATATTTT. Its protein is CASSPRGNTIYF.

Turning to this clone: Its ends do not fully match the called genes, so a read error is possible. V gene TRBV7-2 combines with J gene TRBJ2-4, with D possibly TRBD2 on 5 matching bases. The length of the CDR3 is 15 residues. CDR1 SGHTA and CDR2 FQGNSA come from the germline V gene. The CDR3 region has the DNA TGTGCCAGCAGCGTAGCTGGAGGCGGCGGGAACATTCAGTACTTC. The encoded protein is CASSVAGGGGNIQYF.

This chain links TRBV27 with TRBJ1-5, with 10 bases identical to TRBD1. The CDR3 has 16 residues. V lost 3 bases, J lost 3 bases, and 5 bases stayed unmatched. The germline gives CDR1 MNHEY, CDR2 SMNVEV (reference sequence). DNA of the CDR3: TGTGCCAGCAGTTTCGGGACAGGGGTGGACAATCAGCCCCAGCATTTT. Translated, it gives CASSFGTGVDNQPQHF.

The J gene is TRBJ2-2, the V gene TRBV2; the D gene is possibly TRBD1 (6 bases). Germline CDR1 is SNHLY and CDR2 is FYNNEI. Trimming stripped 2 bases from V and 16 bases from J, with 17 bases between. CDR3 size: 13 residues. CDR3 residues: CASSEMSRGRQFF. The CDR3 DNA sequence: TGTGCCAGCAGTGAAATGAGCAGGGGCCGTCAGTTTTTT.

The chain is built from TRBV5-1 and TRBJ2-5; possibly TRBD1 or TRBD2 for D (6 bases each). Germline assignment: CDR1 SGHRS and CDR2 YFSETQ. V was trimmed by 3 bases and J by 1 base, leaving 10 bases between them. This CDR3 is built from 14 residues. The CDR3 DNA is TGCGCCAGCAGCTACTCGGGGGCCCAAGAGACCCAGTACTTC. Amino acid sequence: CASSYSGAQETQYF.

The J gene is TRBJ2-4, the V gene TRBV4-2; 11 bases map to TRBD2. This CDR3 is built from 17 residues. J was trimmed by 4 bases and V by 1 base; bases with no gene match: 6. Germline V gene sequence: CDR1 LGHNA, CDR2 YNFKEQ. CDR3 amino acids: CASSQVSPSGGKNIQYF. The CDR3 nucleotides are TGTGCCAGCAGCCAAGTCTCACCTAGCGGGGGGAAAAACATTCAGTACTTC.

CDR3 nucleotide sequence: TGTGCCAGCAGAAGGACTAGCACAGATACGCAGTATTTT. This codes for CASRRTSTDTQYF. This chain joins TRBV25-1 and TRBJ2-3, with D maybe TRBD2 (5 bases). CDR1 is MGHDK, CDR2 SYGVNS, per germline. The ends were cut back, 6 bases at V and 0 bases at J, with 7 bases in the middle. The CDR3 spans 13 residues. The full variable domain, in which reference TRBV25-1 and TRBJ2-3 provide the parts outside the CDR3, is EADIYQTPRYLVIGTGKKITLECSQTMGHDKMYWYQQDPGMELHLIHYSYGVNSTEKGDLSSESTVSRIRTEHFPLTLESARPSHTSQYLCASRRTSTDTQYFGPGTRLTVL.

The chain combines TRBV27 with TRBJ2-1; D gene uncertain. V was trimmed by 6 bases and J by 2 bases, leaving 5 bases between them. Germline V lookup: CDR1 MNHEY, CDR2 SMNVEV (reference sequence). The CDR3 has 12 amino acids. Here the CDR3 DNA reads TGTGCCAGCAGGACGACCTACAATGAGCAGTTCTTC. This translates into CASRTTYNEQFF.

This clone was observed once. The V gene is TRBV4-2, the J gene TRBJ1-3; weak D call: TRBD1 (5 bases). Trimming removed 0 bases at V and 0 bases at J, with 18 bases between. The CDR3 has 19 amino acids. Germline V gene lookup returns CDR1 LGHNA and CDR2 YNFKEQ. The CDR3 reads CASSQDWGEGPSSGNTIYF. CDR3 DNA sequence: TGTGCCAGCAGCCAAGATTGGGGGGAAGGGCCTTCCTCTGGAAACACCATATATTTT.

The genes are TRBV7-9 and TRBJ1-2; TRBD1 agrees at 8 bases. Losses at the gene ends were 2 bases for V and 2 bases for J; bases not matched to a gene: 13. Germline assignment: CDR1 SEHNR and CDR2 FQNEAQ (reference sequence). This CDR3 region has 18 residues. The CDR3 nucleotides are TGTGCCAGCAGCTTATCGCAGGGGGCGCTTCTGGCCAACTATGGCTACACCTTC. Protein sequence: CASSLSQGALLANYGYTF.

The rearrangement uses TRBV30 and TRBJ1-6; 7 bases agree with TRBD1. The germline gives CDR1 GTSNPN, CDR2 SVGIG (reference sequence). After removal of 6 bases from V and 4 bases from J, the junction contained 6 bases not matched to a gene. This CDR3 spans 14 amino acids. The CDR3 spells CACRQGSYNSPLHF. CDR3 nucleotides: TGTGCCTGCCGACAGGGAAGTTATAATTCACCCCTCCACTTT.